This T cell receptor beta chain was found in a study of T-cell reconstitution after alpha-beta-depleted transplantation in children. Unique molecular identifiers were used in preparing the TCRbeta library. Each CDR3 protein gets one entry after TCRdb re-called the PCR reads with MiXCR. The profile shows roughly 300,000 distinct CDR3 sequences, around a tenth of them singletons. The CDR3 runs 16 residues. The V gene's germline CDR1 is SEHNR and CDR2 FQNEAQ (reference sequence). V was clipped by 3 bases and J by 7 bases, with 21 bases between them. This clonotype was recorded a few times. The TCR comes from a human donor who donated a stem cell graft to a child with acute lymphoblastic leukemia. The gene calls are TRBV7-9 and TRBJ1-1; possible D gene TRBD1, 5 bases. This specimen consisted of PBMCs from the stem cell graft donor, obtained from the stem cell graft. The CDR3 region has the DNA TGTGCCAGCAGCTTTGATTCGGGGGTCGGGGCGCTTGAAGCTTTCTTT. Its translation: CASSFDSGVGALEAFF.